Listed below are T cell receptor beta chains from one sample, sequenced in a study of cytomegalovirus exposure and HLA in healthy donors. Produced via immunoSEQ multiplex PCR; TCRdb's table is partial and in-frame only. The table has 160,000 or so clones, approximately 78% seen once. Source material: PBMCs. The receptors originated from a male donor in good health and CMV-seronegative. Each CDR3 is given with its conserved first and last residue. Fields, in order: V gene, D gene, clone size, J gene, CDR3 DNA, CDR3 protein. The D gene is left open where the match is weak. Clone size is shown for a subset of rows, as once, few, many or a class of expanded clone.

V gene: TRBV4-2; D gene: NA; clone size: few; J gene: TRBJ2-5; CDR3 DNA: TGTGCCAGCAGCCAAGTCGGCGGCGGTCAAGAGACCCAGTACTTC; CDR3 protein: CASSQVGGGQETQYF
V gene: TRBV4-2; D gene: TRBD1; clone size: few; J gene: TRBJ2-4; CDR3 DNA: TGTGCCAGCAGCCAAGGATCGCGGGACAGGGGTGGTATCATTCAGTACTTC; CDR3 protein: CASSQGSRDRGGIIQYF
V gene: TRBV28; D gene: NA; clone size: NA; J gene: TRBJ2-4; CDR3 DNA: TGTGCCAGCAGTTTAGGCCGTGGGAGCATTCAGTACTTC; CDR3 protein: CASSLGRGSIQYF
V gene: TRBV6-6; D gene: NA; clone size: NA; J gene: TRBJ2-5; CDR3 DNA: TGTGCCAGCAGGGCAGGGCCAGAGACCCAGTACTTC; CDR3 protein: CASRAGPETQYF
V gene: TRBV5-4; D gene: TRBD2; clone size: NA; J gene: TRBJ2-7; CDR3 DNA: TGTGCCAGCAGCCAACGACTAGCGGGATCTCACGAGCAGTACTTC; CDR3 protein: CASSQRLAGSHEQYF
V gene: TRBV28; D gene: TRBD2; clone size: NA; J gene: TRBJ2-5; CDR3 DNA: TGTGCCAGCAGTTTGCCCCGAGTAGCGGGGACTCAAGAGACCCAGTACTTC; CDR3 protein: CASSLPRVAGTQETQYF
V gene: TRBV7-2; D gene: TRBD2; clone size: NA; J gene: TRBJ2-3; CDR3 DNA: TGTGCCAGCAGCTTAGTACTAGCGGGGTCAGATACGCAGTATTTT; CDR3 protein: CASSLVLAGSDTQYF
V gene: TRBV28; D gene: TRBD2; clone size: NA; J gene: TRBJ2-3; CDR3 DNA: TGTGCCGGAACCCGAGCGGGAGGGCCTAAAGATACGCAGTATTTT; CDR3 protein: CAGTRAGGPKDTQYF
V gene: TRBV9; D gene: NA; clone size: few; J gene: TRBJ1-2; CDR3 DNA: TGTGCCAGCAGCGTAGAGGGGGGGAGGGTGGGCTATGGCTACACCTTC; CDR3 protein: CASSVEGGRVGYGYTF
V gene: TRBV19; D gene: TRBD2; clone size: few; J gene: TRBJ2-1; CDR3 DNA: TGTGCCAGTAGCCTAGCGGGAGGTGAGCAGTTCTTC; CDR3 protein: CASSLAGGEQFF
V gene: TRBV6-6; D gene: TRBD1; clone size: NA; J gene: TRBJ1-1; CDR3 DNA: TGTGCCAGCAGTTACTCGCTGACAGGGCGGAACACTGAAGCTTTCTTT; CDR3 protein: CASSYSLTGRNTEAFF
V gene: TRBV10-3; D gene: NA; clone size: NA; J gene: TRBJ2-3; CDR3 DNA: TGTGCCATCGTTGCGGGAAGCTCCGCGGATACGCAGTATTTT; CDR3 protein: CAIVAGSSADTQYF
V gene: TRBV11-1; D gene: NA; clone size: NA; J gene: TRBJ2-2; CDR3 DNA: TGTGCCAGCAGGGGAGGGGGGTACACCGGGGAGCTGTTTTTT; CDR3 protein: CASRGGGYTGELFF
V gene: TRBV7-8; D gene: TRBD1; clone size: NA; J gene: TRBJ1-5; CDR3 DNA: TGTGCCAGCGGACCACAGGGGGCGCGACAGCCCCAGCATTTT; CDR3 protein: CASGPQGARQPQHF
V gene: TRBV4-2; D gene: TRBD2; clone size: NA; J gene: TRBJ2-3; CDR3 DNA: TGTGCCAGCAGCCAAGAACCGGGCCGGGAGGTAGATACGCAGTATTTT; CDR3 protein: CASSQEPGREVDTQYF
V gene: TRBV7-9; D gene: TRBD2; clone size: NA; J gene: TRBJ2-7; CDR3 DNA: TGTGCCAGCAGCCCCGGGACTAGCGGGGGCTTAGGGGAGCAGTACTTC; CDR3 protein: CASSPGTSGGLGEQYF
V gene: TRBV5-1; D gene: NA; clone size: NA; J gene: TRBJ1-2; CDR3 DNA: TGCGCCAGCAGCTTGGATGGGGGGGCTGGCTATGGCTACACCTTC; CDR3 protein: CASSLDGGAGYGYTF
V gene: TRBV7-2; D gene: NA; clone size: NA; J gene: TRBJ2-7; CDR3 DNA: TGTGCCAGCAGCCTAAACTCCTACGAGCAGTACTTC; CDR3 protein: CASSLNSYEQYF
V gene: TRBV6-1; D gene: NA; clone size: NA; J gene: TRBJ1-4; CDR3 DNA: TGTGCCAGCAGTGAAGATGGCTCAGGGGTAGGGAAACTGTTTTTT; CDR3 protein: CASSEDGSGVGKLFF
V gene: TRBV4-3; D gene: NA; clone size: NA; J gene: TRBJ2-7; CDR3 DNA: TGCGCCAGCAGCCAAGATAGAGGGGGGGGTGAGCAGTACTTC; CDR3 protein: CASSQDRGGGEQYF
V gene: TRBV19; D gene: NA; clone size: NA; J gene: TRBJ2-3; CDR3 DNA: TGTGCCACAGATAGGGGCGGAGATACGCAGTATTTT; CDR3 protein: CATDRGGDTQYF
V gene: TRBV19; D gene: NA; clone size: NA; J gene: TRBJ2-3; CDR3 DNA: TGTGCCAGTAATACGCGTTCAGGGACAGATACGCAGTATTTT; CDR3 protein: CASNTRSGTDTQYF
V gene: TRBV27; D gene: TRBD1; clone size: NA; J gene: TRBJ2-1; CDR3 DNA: TGTGCCAGCAGTTCAGGGGGCCCCTACAATGAGCAGTTCTTC; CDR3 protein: CASSSGGPYNEQFF
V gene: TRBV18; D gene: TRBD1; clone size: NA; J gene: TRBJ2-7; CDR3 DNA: TGTGCCAGCTCACTAACAGGGGTTAGCTCCTACGAGCAGTACTTC; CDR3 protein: CASSLTGVSSYEQYF
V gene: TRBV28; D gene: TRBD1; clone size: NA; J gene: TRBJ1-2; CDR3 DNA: TGTGCCAGCAGTTTAAAGGGGGCGGGTGGCTACACCTTC; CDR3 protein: CASSLKGAGGYTF